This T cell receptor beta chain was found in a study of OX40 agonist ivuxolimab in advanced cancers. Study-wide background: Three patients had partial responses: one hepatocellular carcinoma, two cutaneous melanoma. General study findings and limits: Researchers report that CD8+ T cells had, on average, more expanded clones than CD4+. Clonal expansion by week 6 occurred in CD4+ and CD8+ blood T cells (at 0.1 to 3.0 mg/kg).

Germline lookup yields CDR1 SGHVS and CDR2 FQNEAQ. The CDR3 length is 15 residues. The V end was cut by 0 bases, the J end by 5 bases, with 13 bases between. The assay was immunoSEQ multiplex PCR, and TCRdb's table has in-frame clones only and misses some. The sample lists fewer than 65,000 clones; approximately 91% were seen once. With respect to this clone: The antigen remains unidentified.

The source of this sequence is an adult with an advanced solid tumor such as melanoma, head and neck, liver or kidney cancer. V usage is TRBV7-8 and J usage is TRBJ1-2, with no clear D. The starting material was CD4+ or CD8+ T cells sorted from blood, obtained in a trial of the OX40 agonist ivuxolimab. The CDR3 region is CASSLASGSSYGYTF. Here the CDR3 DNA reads TGTGCCAGCAGCTTAGCATCGGGATCAAGTTATGGCTACACCTTC.